This TCR beta chain is from a study of CD8 T cells in Susac syndrome. This CDR3 has 12 amino acids. Per germline, CDR1 SQVTM and CDR2 ANQGSEA. V lost 6 bases to trimming and J lost 1 base, with 9 bases between them. Random hexamers served to reverse transcribe about 0.5 to 1 ug RNA. TCRdb re-derived calls from the immunoSEQ multiplex PCR reads in MiXCR, one entry per CDR3 protein. Seen here are around 200,000 distinct CDR3 sequences, roughly 94% observed once, and the top ten hold approximately 0.1%. Negative isolation was applied to CD8+ and CD4+ T cells, and FACS enrichment was applied to TEMRA cells.

Sequenced: CD4+ T cells from PBMCs. The chain links TRBV29-1 to TRBJ2-5; D is unclear. This receptor was identified in a human donor in good health. CDR3 sequence: CSVLRTQETQYF. In DNA form, the CDR3 reads TGCAGCGTATTAAGGACCCAAGAGACCCAGTACTTC.